This is a list of T cell receptor beta chains from one sample in a study of shared clonotypes between healthy human individuals. Profiled with immunoSEQ multiplex PCR; TCRdb holds only in-frame clones, not every one. The sample lists about 2 million clones; just under 95% were seen once. The source material was naive CD8+ T cells sorted from blood. These receptors all come from a man aged 18 to 30 in good health. The CDR3 runs from the conserved cysteine through the conserved F or W. A D gene is named only where the DNA matches it firmly.

v_call,j_call,d_call,cdr3_nt,cdr3_aa
TRBV7-2,TRBJ1-2,NA,TGTGCCAGCAGCTTAGTCCCGACAGACGACTATGGCTACACCTTC,CASSLVPTDDYGYTF
TRBV19,TRBJ2-7,NA,TGTGCCAGTAAAGAGGTCGAGTACTTC,CASKEVEYF
TRBV15,TRBJ2-1,NA,TGTGCCACCAGCCCTACAGAGTACAATGAGCAGTTCTTC,CATSPTEYNEQFF
TRBV7-8,TRBJ1-1,NA,TGTGCCAGCAGCTTAGGCCCCGGGGGGGGAATGAACACTGAAGCTTTCTTT,CASSLGPGGGMNTEAFF
TRBV6-1,TRBJ2-3,NA,TGTGCCAGCAGAAGGACTCCCTCTAGCACAGATACGCAGTATTTT,CASRRTPSSTDTQYF
TRBV2,TRBJ2-3,NA,TGTGCCAGCAGTGAAACGACACCATTCACTAGCACAGATACGCAGTATTTT,CASSETTPFTSTDTQYF
TRBV9,TRBJ2-7,TRBD1,TGTGCCAGCAGCGTACGGGACAGGGGTCTCGAGCAGTACTTC,CASSVRDRGLEQYF
TRBV5-6,TRBJ2-7,TRBD2,TGTGCCAGCAGCTTATCTAGGACTAGCGGGGGCCCTCTTTCCTACGAGCAGTACTTC,CASSLSRTSGGPLSYEQYF
TRBV30,TRBJ1-3,NA,TGTGCCTGGCAACAAGTCTCTGGAAACACCATATATTTT,CAWQQVSGNTIYF
TRBV27,TRBJ2-1,NA,TGTGCCAGCAGTTTATCGCTAGGGGCAGGCGATGAGCAGTTCTTC,CASSLSLGAGDEQFF
TRBV2,TRBJ1-5,NA,TGTGCCAGCATTGCGGGTCGCAATCAGCCCCAGCATTTT,CASIAGRNQPQHF
TRBV7-9,TRBJ2-3,TRBD2,TGTGCCAGCAGCTCGTCACTAGCGGGGGGCCACACAGATACGCAGTATTTT,CASSSSLAGGHTDTQYF
TRBV6-5,TRBJ2-2,NA,TGTGCCAGCAGTTACTCTTACGCGAACACCGGGGAGCTGTTTTTT,CASSYSYANTGELFF
TRBV4-3,TRBJ2-1,NA,TGCGCCAGCAGCCGATGGTTGGGGAATGAGCAGTTCTTC,CASSRWLGNEQFF
TRBV15,TRBJ1-4,NA,TGTGCCACCAGCAGAGTGGGTACTAATGAAAAACTGTTTTTT,CATSRVGTNEKLFF
TRBV10-1,TRBJ2-7,NA,TGCGCCAGCAGTCCGACAGTCAGCTCCTACGAGCAGTACTTC,CASSPTVSSYEQYF
TRBV5-1,TRBJ2-7,NA,TGCGCCAGCAGCTTTCAGGGGCCGCCGGCCGAGCAGTACTTC,CASSFQGPPAEQYF
TRBV4-1,TRBJ2-7,NA,TGCGCCAGCAGCCCTCAGAAGGGATCCTCCTACGAGCAGTACTTC,CASSPQKGSSYEQYF
TRBV9,TRBJ2-1,TRBD2,TGTGCCAGCAGCGTAGTCGGCGGGGGGAATAACTACAATGAGCAGTTCTTC,CASSVVGGGNNYNEQFF
TRBV30,TRBJ1-2,NA,TGTGCCTGGAGTGTAGTAGGGCTGCCTGTCGGCTACACCTTC,CAWSVVGLPVGYTF